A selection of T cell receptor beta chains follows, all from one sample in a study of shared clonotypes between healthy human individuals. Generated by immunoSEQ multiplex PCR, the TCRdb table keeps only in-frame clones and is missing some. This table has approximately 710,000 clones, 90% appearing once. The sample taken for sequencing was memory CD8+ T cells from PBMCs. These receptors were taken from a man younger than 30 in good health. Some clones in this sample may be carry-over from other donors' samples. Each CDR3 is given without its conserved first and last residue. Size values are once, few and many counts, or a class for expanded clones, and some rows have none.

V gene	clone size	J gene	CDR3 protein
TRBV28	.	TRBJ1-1	ASRYIDEAF
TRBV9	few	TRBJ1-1	ASSVVQGATEAF
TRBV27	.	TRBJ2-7	ASSLSGTAYEQY
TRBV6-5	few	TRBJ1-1	ASSSPGREAF
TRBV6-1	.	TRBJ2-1	ASSELRKSVIYNEQF
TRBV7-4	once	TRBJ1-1	ASSSKGKNTEAF
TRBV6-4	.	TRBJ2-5	ASSSEGGSMETQY
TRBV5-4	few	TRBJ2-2	ASSWGSTGELF
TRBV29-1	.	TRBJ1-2	SVAIPGPYGYT
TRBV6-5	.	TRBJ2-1	ASSTSPDNEQF
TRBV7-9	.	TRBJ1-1	ASSLDRSLNTEAF
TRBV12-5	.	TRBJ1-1	ASGEGPEAF
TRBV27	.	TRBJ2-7	ASSGGRGREQY
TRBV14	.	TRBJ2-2	ASSLLAGLSTGELF
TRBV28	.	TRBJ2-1	ASSLEGLVPYNEQF
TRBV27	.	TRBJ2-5	ASSYLGVAGVETQY
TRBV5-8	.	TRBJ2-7	ASSPPPGQGVLSYEQY
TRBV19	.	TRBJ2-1	ASMDHIAVYNEQF
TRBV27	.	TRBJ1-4	ASSSGLYNEKLF
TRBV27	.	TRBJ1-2	ASSLGAGTVNYGYT
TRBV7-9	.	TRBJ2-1	ASSPRLAGGRNNEQF
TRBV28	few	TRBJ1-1	ASSLALQEMNTEAF
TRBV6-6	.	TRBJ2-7	ASSTPYARELYEQY
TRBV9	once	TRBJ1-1	ASSVGQGGPEAF